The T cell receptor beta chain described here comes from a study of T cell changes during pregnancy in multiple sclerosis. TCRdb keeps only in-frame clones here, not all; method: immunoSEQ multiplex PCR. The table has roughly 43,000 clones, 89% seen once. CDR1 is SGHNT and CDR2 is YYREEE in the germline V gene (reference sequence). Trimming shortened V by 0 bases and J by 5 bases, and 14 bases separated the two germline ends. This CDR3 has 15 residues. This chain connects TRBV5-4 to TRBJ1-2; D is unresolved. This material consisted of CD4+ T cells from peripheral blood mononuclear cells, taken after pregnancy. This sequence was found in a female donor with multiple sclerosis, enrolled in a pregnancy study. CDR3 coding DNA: TGTGCCAGCAGCTTGGTGCCAAGCGGCCAATATGGCTACACCTTC. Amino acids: CASSLVPSGQYGYTF.